These 31 T cell receptor beta chains were all obtained from the same sample, sequenced in a study of T-cell reconstitution after alpha-beta-depleted transplantation in children. For TCRbeta, the library was prepared with unique molecular identifiers. TCRdb passed the PCR reads through MiXCR, listing each CDR3 protein once. The sample gives about half a million distinct CDR3 sequences, 9.5% to 15% of which show up once; approximately 5.4% is in the top ten. The sequenced sample was PBMCs from the stem cell graft donor, obtained from the stem cell graft. The receptors shown here come from a human donor who donated a stem cell graft to a child with combined immunodeficiency.

The chain links TRBV7-2 to TRBJ2-1; 8 positions match TRBD2. The CDR3 is 16 amino acids. Trimming cost V 0 bases and J 5 bases; bases outside gene matches: 6. CDR1 is SGHTA, CDR2 FQGNSA, per germline. CDR3 protein: CASSLAASGYNNEQFF. As DNA, the CDR3 is TGTGCCAGCAGCTTAGCCGCTAGCGGGTACAACAATGAGCAGTTCTTC.

There are a few counts of this clonotype. CDR3 DNA sequence: TGTGCCAGCAGCTTGGATACGGGCCACAATCAGCCCCAGCATTTT. This encodes CASSLDTGHNQPQHF. The V gene is TRBV5-5, the J gene TRBJ1-5; D is undetermined. Trimming pared 0 bases from V and 3 bases from J, leaving 10 bases between. The length of the CDR3 is 15 residues. Germline-derived CDR1 and CDR2 are SGHKS and YYEKEE (reference sequence).

This clonotype occurred many times. The rearrangement uses TRBV20-1 and TRBJ2-7; 13 bases are shared with TRBD2. Looked up from germline, CDR1 is DFQATT and CDR2 is SNEGSKA (reference sequence). This CDR3 has 14 amino acids. The V gene end was trimmed by 5 bases and the J gene end by 6 bases; junction bases not matched to a gene: 7. The CDR3 protein is CSAGPGLAGREQYF. CDR3 in DNA: TGCAGTGCTGGACCGGGACTAGCGGGACGCGAGCAGTACTTC.

This clonotype was detected many times. This rearrangement joins TRBV6-1 to TRBJ2-3, with 8 bases fitting TRBD2. The CDR3 is made up of 16 amino acids. The germline gives CDR1 MNHNS, CDR2 SASEGT. V gave up 4 bases and J gave up 0 bases; unmatched junction bases: 6. CDR3 nucleotides: TGTGCCAGCAGTGGGTCGGCTAGCGGGAGCACAGATACGCAGTATTTT. Translation: CASSGSASGSTDTQYF.

This clonotype was seen more than once but under ten times. The chain is built from TRBV6-6 and TRBJ2-7; 10 bases map to TRBD1. The CDR3 covers 13 residues. CDR1 is MNHNY, CDR2 SVGAGI, per germline (reference sequence). V trimming: 8 bases; J trimming: 3 bases; junction bases outside the gene matches: 4. CDR3 sequence: CASRRDRGYEQYF. The CDR3 DNA follows: TGTGCCAGCCGAAGGGACAGGGGCTACGAGCAGTACTTC.

This clonotype has at least ten counts. This chain links TRBV6-5 with TRBJ1-1, with D possibly matching TRBD1 (5 bases). V gave up 4 bases and J gave up 3 bases, with 6 bases separating them. The CDR3 sequence is 12 residues long. Germline loops: CDR1 MNHEY, CDR2 SVGAGI. The CDR3 spells CASSWGDTEAFF. The DNA of the CDR3 is TGTGCCAGCAGTTGGGGGGACACTGAAGCTTTCTTT.

There are many counts of this clonotype. V is TRBV19 and J is TRBJ2-1; no clear D gene. CDR1 and CDR2 (germline): LNHDA, SQIVND (reference sequence). The CDR3 has 14 amino acids. Trimming took off 5 bases at V and 1 base at J, with 9 bases between the two ends. Here the CDR3 reads CASSLHGSYNEQFF. CDR3 DNA sequence: TGTGCCAGTAGTCTTCACGGGTCCTACAATGAGCAGTTCTTC.

V gene TRBV5-4 combines with J gene TRBJ2-3; D is unclear. There are 13 residues in the CDR3. Trimming shortened V by 3 bases and J by 4 bases, and 9 bases separated the two germline ends. Germline assignment: CDR1 SGHNT and CDR2 YYREEE (reference sequence). As DNA, the CDR3 is TGTGCCAGCAGCTCAAGAATTTCAGATACGCAGTATTTT. This translates into CASSSRISDTQYF.

This clonotype came up a few times. The chain recombines TRBV6-1 with TRBJ2-7, with D perhaps being TRBD1 or TRBD2 (5 bases each). CDR1 and CDR2 (germline): MNHNS, SASEGT. V dropped 2 bases and J dropped 1 base, with 15 bases sitting between them. CDR3 length: 16 residues. The CDR3 loop is CASSEYPVGGSYEQYF. In DNA, the CDR3 is TGTGCCAGCAGTGAATACCCGGTTGGGGGATCCTACGAGCAGTACTTC.

This clonotype was recorded a few times. The chain links TRBV20-1 to TRBJ2-1, with D possibly TRBD2 on 7 matching bases. The CDR3 is made up of 14 amino acids. Trimming removed 6 bases from V and 7 bases from J, with 19 bases in between. Germline CDR1 DFQATT, CDR2 SNEGSKA (reference sequence). CDR3 DNA: TGCAGTGCGCTACCGCGGGGGCCGAAAAATGAGCAGTTCTTC. It codes for CSALPRGPKNEQFF.

This clonotype was seen at least ten times. This chain joins TRBV18 and TRBJ2-5; D not resolved. The V end lost 0 bases, the J end lost 2 bases, and 4 bases lay between the germline ends. This CDR3 has 13 amino acids. Germline V gives CDR1 KGHSH, CDR2 LQKENI. This CDR3 reads CASSPPGQETQYF. The CDR3 nucleotides read TGTGCCAGCTCACCACCCGGTCAAGAGACCCAGTACTTC. Looking up the rest from reference TRBV18 and TRBJ2-5 gives the full variable domain: NAGVMQNPRHLVRRRGQEARLRCSPMKGHSHVYWYRQLPEEGLKFMVYLQKENIIDESGMPKERFSAEFPKEGPSILRIQQVVRGDSAAYFCASSPPGQETQYFGPGTRLLVL.

The table lists this clonotype with many counts. The V and J genes are TRBV6-1 and TRBJ2-1; 10 bases fit TRBD2. The germline V gene has CDR1 MNHNS and CDR2 SASEGT. This CDR3 comprises 16 residues. J lost 4 bases, V lost 0 bases, and 3 bases had no gene match. The CDR3 loop reads CASSEAILAGYNEQFF. The DNA of the CDR3 is TGTGCCAGCAGTGAAGCGATACTAGCGGGATACAATGAGCAGTTCTTC.

This clonotype has more than one count but fewer than ten. The chain couples TRBV10-3 to TRBJ2-5, with D unclear. CDR3 length: 14 residues. Trimming took off 10 bases at V and 5 bases at J, with 20 bases between the two ends. Germline-derived CDR1 and CDR2 are ENHRY and SYGVKD. CDR3 residues: CATRSPALRETQYF. CDR3 sequence (DNA): TGTGCCACCCGGAGCCCCGCACTCAGGGAGACCCAGTACTTC.

The chain joins TRBV20-1 to TRBJ2-4; perhaps TRBD2 as D (5 bases). V was trimmed by 0 bases and J by 9 bases, leaving 15 bases between them. The length of the CDR3 is 14 residues. Per germline, CDR1 DFQATT and CDR2 SNEGSKA (reference sequence). This CDR3 reads CSARDPYGVTIQYF. The DNA of the CDR3 is TGCAGTGCTAGAGATCCGTACGGGGTAACCATTCAGTACTTC.

The chain couples TRBV5-5 to TRBJ2-5; 12 bases map to TRBD2. The ends lost 3 bases at V and 3 bases at J; junction bases unmatched: 12. The length of the CDR3 is 18 residues. Germline lookup yields CDR1 SGHKS and CDR2 YYEKEE (reference sequence). In DNA form, the CDR3 reads TGTGCCAGCAGCTCGAAGGCTAGCGGGGGGGCCGATGAAGAGACCCAGTACTTC. Translated, it gives CASSSKASGGADEETQYF.

This clonotype was counted only a few times. This sequence joins TRBV6-2 or TRBV6-3 and TRBJ2-7; 9 bases are a match to TRBD1. Germline loops: CDR1 MNHEY, CDR2 SVGEGT. Losses at the gene ends were 0 bases for V and 4 bases for J; bases not matched to a gene: 10. The CDR3 loop spans 17 amino acids. In DNA form, the CDR3 reads TGTGCCAGCAGTTACTCGTTGCGGGACAGGGCCCTTTACGAGCAGTACTTC. Translating it yields CASSYSLRDRALYEQYF.

This chain's CDR3 is CASSLPGGGEQFF. CDR3 DNA sequence: TGTGCCAGCAGTCTACCGGGCGGAGGGGAGCAGTTCTTC. This chain connects TRBV6-2 or TRBV6-3 to TRBJ2-1; D may be TRBD2 (6 bases). The germline gives CDR1 MNHEY, CDR2 SVGEGT. The CDR3 spans 13 residues. Trimming removed 5 bases at V and 10 bases at J, with 15 bases between.

This clonotype was seen repeatedly, ten times or more. This chain connects TRBV7-2 to TRBJ2-1; possibly TRBD2 for D (6 bases). The CDR3 consists of 17 residues. The V gene lost 1 base and the J gene lost 1 base, with 14 bases spanning the gap. Germline values: CDR1 SGHTA, CDR2 FQGNSA. The CDR3 reads CASSLVEGRGSYNEQFF. CDR3 in DNA: TGTGCCAGCAGCTTAGTGGAGGGAAGGGGATCCTACAATGAGCAGTTCTTC.

The table lists this clonotype with a few counts. This chain uses TRBV15 with TRBJ2-7; no clear D. The CDR3 is 14 residues long. Trimming took 1 base from V and 3 from J, leaving 10 bases between them. Germline CDR1 is LNHNV and CDR2 is YYDKDF (reference sequence). The CDR3: CATSRGASGYEQYF. The DNA for the CDR3 is TGTGCCACCAGCAGAGGGGCATCTGGCTACGAGCAGTACTTC.

The J gene is TRBJ1-5, the V gene TRBV28; D is perhaps TRBD1 (5 bases). Germline loops: CDR1 MDHEN, CDR2 SYDVKM. The CDR3 covers 16 residues. V gave up 1 base and J gave up 0 bases, with 10 bases separating them. The CDR3 bases are TGTGCCAGCAGTTTATTTTCAGGGTATAGCAATCAGCCCCAGCATTTT. Amino acids: CASSLFSGYSNQPQHF.

This clonotype was detected many times. V usage is TRBV12-3 or TRBV12-4 and J usage is TRBJ2-1, with D unclear. The CDR3 has 12 residues. The V and J ends lost 3 bases and 7 bases respectively, with 7 bases between them. CDR3 amino acids: CASSFRWNEQFF. CDR3 in DNA: TGTGCCAGCAGTTTCCGATGGAATGAGCAGTTCTTC.

The V call is TRBV11-3, the J call TRBJ2-7; D assignment may be TRBD1 or TRBD2 (5 bases each). The CDR3 has 17 amino acids. In germline, CDR1 is SGHNT, CDR2 YENEEA. Trimming cost V 3 bases and J 1 base, with 19 bases left between them. The chain's CDR3 is CASSFRHNRDGSYEQYF. Written as DNA, the CDR3 is TGTGCCAGCAGCTTCCGTCATAACCGGGACGGATCCTACGAGCAGTACTTC.

This clonotype was counted between two and nine times. The chain uses TRBV9 and TRBJ2-1; D uncertain. V was trimmed by 0 bases and J by 8 bases, leaving 21 bases between them. Germline V gene sequence: CDR1 SGDLS, CDR2 YYNGEE. This CDR3 region has 17 residues. The CDR3 loop is CASSVGQAADRTDEQFF. CDR3 sequence (DNA): TGTGCCAGCAGCGTAGGCCAGGCTGCGGACCGGACGGATGAGCAGTTCTTC.

The rearrangement uses TRBV12-3 or TRBV12-4 and TRBJ2-1; 7 bases agree with TRBD1. The CDR3 length is 20 residues. Trimming cost V 0 bases and J 7 bases; bases outside gene matches: 21. CDR3 sequence reads: CASSLAAPTFDRVWWNEQFF. The CDR3 nucleotides read TGTGCCAGCAGTTTAGCGGCGCCAACCTTCGACAGGGTGTGGTGGAATGAGCAGTTCTTC.

This clonotype was observed a few times. The chain combines TRBV20-1 with TRBJ2-3; unclear D gene. Trimming cost V 1 base and J 6 bases, with 11 bases left between them. CDR3 length: 13 amino acids. The germline V gene encodes CDR1 DFQATT and CDR2 SNEGSKA (reference sequence). The CDR3: CSARVADADTQYF. The CDR3 DNA reads as TGCAGTGCTAGAGTTGCAGATGCGGATACGCAGTATTTT.

This clonotype was seen a few times. The chain is built from TRBV2 and TRBJ2-4, with D possibly matching TRBD2 (5 bases). The germline V gene has CDR1 SNHLY and CDR2 FYNNEI. V gave up 5 bases and J gave up 1 base, with 18 bases separating them. This CDR3 is built from 17 residues. The CDR3 sequence is CASSFQPGGWAKNIQYF. The CDR3, as DNA: TGTGCCAGCAGTTTTCAGCCGGGCGGGTGGGCCAAAAACATTCAGTACTTC.

The rearrangement joins TRBV4-3 to TRBJ2-7, with a tentative D call TRBD1 (6 bases). Germline lookup yields CDR1 LGHNA and CDR2 YSLEER. Trimming shortened V by 4 bases and J by 3 bases, and 16 bases separated the two germline ends. The CDR3 totals 15 residues. The CDR3 loop reads CASSRGDGTNYEQYF. CDR3 in DNA: TGCGCCAGCAGCCGAGGGGACGGGACAAACTACGAGCAGTACTTC.

The chain combines TRBV20-1 with TRBJ1-6, with D unclear. Germline V gene sequence: CDR1 DFQATT, CDR2 SNEGSKA (reference sequence). The CDR3 extends over 16 amino acids. V was clipped by 0 bases and J by 0 bases, with 9 bases between them. This CDR3 reads CSARDPHSSYNSPLHF. CDR3 nucleotides: TGCAGTGCTAGAGATCCCCATAGCTCCTATAATTCACCCCTCCACTTT.

In its sample, this clonotype was seen many times. V gene TRBV12-3 or TRBV12-4 combines with J gene TRBJ2-7; possibly TRBD1 for D (5 bases). Trimming shortened V by 1 base and J by 6 bases, and 13 bases separated the two germline ends. The CDR3 spans 14 residues. The chain's CDR3 is CASSLGGAWSEQYF. The CDR3 DNA reads as TGTGCCAGCAGTTTAGGGGGCGCTTGGTCCGAGCAGTACTTC.

This clonotype has a handful of counts. The chain combines TRBV12-3 or TRBV12-4 with TRBJ2-3; the D gene is possibly TRBD2 (6 bases). The CDR3 has 14 amino acids. Trimming took off 6 bases at V and 5 bases at J, with 15 bases between the two ends. CDR3 residues: CASSPQEGLDTQYF. The CDR3 DNA reads TGTGCCAGCAGCCCCCAGGAGGGCTTAGATACGCAGTATTTT.

This clonotype was recorded many times. This chain connects TRBV20-1 to TRBJ2-7; weak D call: TRBD1 (6 bases). CDR1 and CDR2 from the germline V gene are DFQATT and SNEGSKA (reference sequence). The CDR3 covers 12 residues. Trimming cost V 3 bases and J 2 bases, with 8 bases left between them. CDR3 loop: CSARGAAYEQYF. The CDR3 region has the DNA TGCAGTGCTAGGGGGGCGGCCTACGAGCAGTACTTC.